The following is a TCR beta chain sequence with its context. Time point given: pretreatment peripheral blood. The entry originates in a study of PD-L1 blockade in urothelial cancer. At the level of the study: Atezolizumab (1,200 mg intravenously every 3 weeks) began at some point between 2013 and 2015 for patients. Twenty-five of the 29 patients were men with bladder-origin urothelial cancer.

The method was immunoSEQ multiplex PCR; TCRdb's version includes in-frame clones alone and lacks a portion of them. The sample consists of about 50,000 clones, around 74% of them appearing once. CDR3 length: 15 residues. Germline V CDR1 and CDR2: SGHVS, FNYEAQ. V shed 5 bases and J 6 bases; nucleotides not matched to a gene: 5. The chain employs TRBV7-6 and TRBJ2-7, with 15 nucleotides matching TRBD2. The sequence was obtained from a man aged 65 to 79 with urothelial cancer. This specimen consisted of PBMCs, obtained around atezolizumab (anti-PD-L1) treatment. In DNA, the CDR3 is TGTGCCAGCAGCCCCGGGACTAGCGGGAGGAGCGAGCAGTACTTC. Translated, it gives CASSPGTSGRSEQYF.